Listed below are T cell receptor beta chains from one sample, sequenced in a study of T cell repertoires in cytomegalovirus infection. These receptors lack a known antigen. MiXCR was run by TCRdb on the reads, yielding one entry per CDR3 protein. The table lists 900,000 to 950,000 distinct CDR3 sequences, 30% to 40% of them singletons, with roughly 12% in the top ten. Material: cultured CD8+ T cells from PBMCs, obtained from culture after CMV antigen stimulation. Receptors were obtained from a human donor in good health (CMV status not recorded). Some clones in this sample may be carry-over from other donors' samples. Both conserved end residues are part of each CDR3. Each record gives: J gene, V gene, D gene, clone size, CDR3 protein, CDR3 DNA. A D gene is named only where the DNA matches it firmly. Only part of the rows carry a size: once, few, many, or a class if the clone is expanded.

TRBJ1-1	TRBV7-6	NA	many	CASSAGNTEAFF	TGTGCCAGCAGTGCCGGGAACACTGAAGCTTTCTTT
TRBJ1-6	TRBV6-1	TRBD1	NA	CASSEVRGQGGFRSPLHF	TGTGCCAGCAGTGAAGTCCGCGGACAGGGGGGTTTTCGATCACCCCTCCACTTT
TRBJ2-5	TRBV7-9	NA	NA	CASSLVAEETQYF	TGTGCCAGCAGCTTAGTGGCCGAAGAGACCCAGTACTTC
TRBJ2-7	TRBV12-3/TRBV12-4	NA	many	CASSLNLYEQYF	TGTGCCAGCAGTTTGAACCTCTACGAGCAGTACTTC
TRBJ2-1	TRBV12-3/TRBV12-4	NA	few	CASSLSGDDEQFF	TGTGCCAGCAGTTTGAGTGGGGACGATGAGCAGTTCTTC
TRBJ2-1	TRBV5-6	TRBD2	NA	CASGSGGPYNEQFF	TGTGCCAGCGGTAGCGGGGGACCTTACAATGAGCAGTTCTTC
TRBJ2-5	TRBV7-2	NA	many	CASSSMAGGPPMQYF	TGTGCCAGCAGCTCGATGGCCGGTGGACCCCCGATGCAGTACTTC
TRBJ2-3	TRBV2	NA	NA	CATPRGADTQYF	TGTGCCACCCCTCGTGGGGCAGATACGCAGTATTTT
TRBJ1-2	TRBV19	NA	NA	CASSWSLGANYGYTF	TGTGCCAGTAGTTGGAGTTTGGGAGCTAACTATGGCTACACCTTC
TRBJ2-5	TRBV4-2	TRBD2	NA	CASSQDGSGGQETQYF	TGTGCCAGCAGCCAAGATGGTAGCGGGGGGCAAGAGACCCAGTACTTC
TRBJ1-1	TRBV11-1	NA	NA	CASSESFIGMNTEAFF	TGTGCCAGCAGCGAATCATTTATAGGAATGAACACTGAAGCTTTCTTT
TRBJ1-6	TRBV7-3	NA	NA	CASSSDGQNLHF	TGTGCCAGCAGCTCAGACGGGCAGAACCTCCACTTT
TRBJ2-1	TRBV7-6	NA	NA	CASSLAIQVSYNEQFF	TGTGCCAGCAGCTTAGCGATACAGGTCTCCTACAATGAGCAGTTCTTC
TRBJ2-2	TRBV11-2	NA	NA	CASSFWSRGNTGELFF	TGTGCCAGCAGCTTTTGGTCTAGGGGAAACACCGGGGAGCTGTTTTTT
TRBJ2-3	TRBV4-3	TRBD1	NA	CASSQELPGQRTDTQYF	TGCGCCAGCAGCCAGGAACTTCCGGGACAGCGCACAGATACGCAGTATTTT
TRBJ2-7	TRBV29-1	NA	once	CSVALFDRSYEQYF	TGCAGCGTTGCTCTATTCGATCGGTCCTACGAGCAGTACTTC
TRBJ2-3	TRBV19	NA	NA	CASSSFSENTDTQYF	TGTGCCAGTAGCTCCTTTTCAGAGAACACAGATACGCAGTATTTT